The 24 T cell receptor beta chains below were found in one sample sequenced in a study of radiotherapy plus CTLA-4 blockade in lung cancer. The table came from immunoSEQ multiplex PCR; TCRdb's copy has only in-frame clones and leaves some out. This table has 35,000 to 40,000 clones, roughly 85% appearing once. Sequenced material: peripheral blood, taken from a patient treated with radiotherapy plus ipilimumab. These receptors originate from a human donor with non-small cell lung cancer who had stable disease on radiotherapy plus ipilimumab.

The J gene is TRBJ2-1, the V gene TRBV9; 8 nucleotides match TRBD2. CDR3 length: 15 residues. V was pared by 4 bases and J by 6 bases, with 9 bases of the junction left unmatched. CDR1 and CDR2 (germline): SGDLS, YYNGEE. The CDR3 spells CASSLSGSLFNEQFF. CDR3 DNA sequence: TGTGCCAGCAGCTTAAGCGGGAGTCTTTTCAATGAGCAGTTCTTC.

This chain uses TRBV11-2 with TRBJ1-2; TRBD1 matches at 10 bases. The CDR3 sequence is 15 residues long. The germline V gene has CDR1 SGHAT and CDR2 FQNNGV. The ends lost 5 bases at V and 4 bases at J; junction bases unmatched: 7. DNA for the CDR3: TGTGCCAGCAGCCCGGGACAGGGGTCTACCTATGGCTACACCTTC. Its protein is CASSPGQGSTYGYTF. Looking up the rest from reference TRBV11-2 and TRBJ1-2 gives the full variable domain: EAGVAQSPRYKIIEKRQSVAFWCNPISGHATLYWYQQILGQGPKLLIQFQNNGVVDDSQLPKDRFSAERLKGVDSTLKIQPAKLEDSAVYLCASSPGQGSTYGYTFGSGTRLTVV.

The chain combines TRBV7-9 with TRBJ2-1, with D possibly TRBD1 on 6 matching bases. The CDR3 extends over 12 amino acids. The germline V and J ends were trimmed by 5 bases and 6 bases, with 8 bases remaining between them. Germline V gives CDR1 SEHNR, CDR2 FQNEAQ (reference sequence). The CDR3 region is CASSLQGNEQFF. The CDR3 nucleotides read TGTGCCAGCAGCCTACAGGGCAATGAGCAGTTCTTC.

V gene TRBV5-1 combines with J gene TRBJ2-7; the D gene is possibly TRBD1 (6 bases). The CDR3 is 14 amino acids. Between the trimmed V and J ends, which lost 0 bases and 1 base, there was a span of 8 bases. Germline lookup yields CDR1 SGHRS and CDR2 YFSETQ. CDR3 nucleotide sequence: TGCGCCAGCAGCTTGGAACAGGGATCCTACGAGCAGTACTTC. The encoded protein is CASSLEQGSYEQYF.

The V call is TRBV30, the J call TRBJ2-7; 10 bases are shared with TRBD2. CDR3 size: 15 residues. V lost 3 bases and J lost 0; bases outside the gene matches: 5. Germline CDR1 and CDR2: GTSNPN and SVGIG (reference sequence). CDR3 region: CAWSRRTSGSYEQYF. CDR3 coding DNA: TGTGCCTGGAGCCGGAGGACTAGCGGCTCCTACGAGCAGTACTTC.

The gene calls are TRBV28 and TRBJ2-7, with TRBD2 matching 12 bases. This CDR3 has 14 amino acids. Germline V gene data show CDR1 as MDHEN and CDR2 as SYDVKM. Trimming removed 6 bases from V and 2 bases from J; junction bases left unmatched: 2. The CDR3 sequence is CASRSSGRAYEQYF. CDR3 sequence (DNA): TGTGCCAGCAGGTCTAGCGGGAGGGCCTACGAGCAGTACTTC.

The chain has TRBV19 and TRBJ2-7; D ambiguous. The length of the CDR3 is 14 residues. The germline V gene encodes CDR1 LNHDA and CDR2 SQIVND (reference sequence). V lost 5 bases and J lost 7, with 18 bases in between. CDR3 sequence reads: CASSSTTGSREQYF. Here the CDR3 DNA reads TGTGCCAGTAGTTCTACGACTGGCTCCCGGGAGCAGTACTTC.

V usage is TRBV2 and J usage is TRBJ2-2, with 11 bases matching TRBD2. The CDR3 runs to 15 residues. J gave up 7 bases and V 6 bases, and 7 bases lay outside the gene matches. The germline V gene encodes CDR1 SNHLY and CDR2 FYNNEI. In DNA form, the CDR3 reads TGTGCCAGCAGGGAGCGTAGCGGGAGGGGCGGGGAGCTGTTTTTT. It is translated as CASRERSGRGGELFF. The full variable domain, rest sourced from reference TRBV2 and TRBJ2-2, is EPEVTQTPSHQVTQMGQEVILRCVPISNHLYFYWYRQILGQKVEFLVSFYNNEISEKSEIFDDQFSVERPDGSNFTLKIRSTKLEDSAMYFCASRERSGRGGELFFGEGSRLTVL.

The V and J genes are TRBV7-8 and TRBJ1-3; 8 positions agree with TRBD1. The length of the CDR3 is 14 residues. The germline gives CDR1 SGHVS, CDR2 FQNEAQ. V gave up 5 bases and J gave up 5 bases; unmatched junction bases: 5. The CDR3 region is CASSPGQGRNTIYF. CDR3 bases: TGTGCCAGCAGCCCCGGACAGGGAAGAAACACCATATATTTT.

The CDR3 spells CASSQERLAGVYEQYF. The CDR3 DNA sequence: TGCGCCAGCAGTCAAGAAAGACTAGCGGGAGTCTACGAGCAGTACTTC. J is TRBJ2-7 and V is TRBV23-1; 12 bases are shared with TRBD2. TRBV23-1 is flagged as an ORF with uncertain function. V lost 2 bases, J lost 3 bases, and 5 bases stayed unmatched. The CDR3 runs to 16 residues.

The rearrangement uses TRBV9 and TRBJ2-3; 12 nucleotides line up with TRBD2. V lost 7 bases to trimming and J lost 1 base; unmatched junction nucleotides: 13. This CDR3 has 18 residues. Germline CDR1 and CDR2: SGDLS and YYNGEE. In DNA, the CDR3 is TGTGCCAGCTCTCACCGGCTAGCGGGAGGGCCCGGCACAGATACGCAGTATTTT. Its translation: CASSHRLAGGPGTDTQYF.

This chain uses TRBV4-1 with TRBJ2-1; D gene unclear. The germline CDR1 and CDR2 sequences are MGHRA and YSYEKL. This CDR3 has 17 amino acids. Trimming shortened V by 0 bases and J by 0 bases, and 12 bases separated the two germline ends. CDR3 DNA: TGCGCCAGCAGCCAAGATCGGCAGGTGAGCTCCTACAATGAGCAGTTCTTC. Protein product: CASSQDRQVSSYNEQFF.

CDR3 DNA sequence: TGTGCCAGCAGCCCGACAGGGGGCGAGTATGAGCAGTTCTTC. Its protein is CASSPTGGEYEQFF. This chain connects TRBV6-6 to TRBJ2-1; TRBD1 aligns across 10 bases. This CDR3 has 14 amino acids. Trimming at V came to 6 bases and at J to 8 bases, leaving 7 bases not matched to a gene. Germline values: CDR1 MNHNY, CDR2 SVGAGI (reference sequence).

The chain uses TRBV12-1 and TRBJ2-1; the table's TRBD2 call for D was not verified on the DNA. TRBV12-1 is a documented pseudogene. The CDR3 runs 17 residues. The DNA for the CDR3 is TGTGCCAGCAGCCCTACTAGCGGGAGGGCCCCAGGGCATGAGCAGTTCTTC. Translation: CASSPTSGRAPGHEQFF.

The chain employs TRBV28 and TRBJ2-5; D is ambiguous. The DNA matches TRBJ2-7 better at its end, which makes the J call doubtful. CDR1 is MDHEN and CDR2 is SYDVKM in the germline V gene. This CDR3 has 12 amino acids. The CDR3 spells CASSSSSYEQYF. DNA of the CDR3: TGTGCCAGCAGTTCGTCCTCCTACGAGCAGTACTTC.

The chain couples TRBV14 to TRBJ1-5; D is possibly TRBD1 (5 bases). The CDR3 length is 13 residues. Germline-derived CDR1 and CDR2 are SGHDN and FVKESK. Trimming removed 4 bases from V and 4 bases from J, with 8 bases in between. CDR3 nucleotides: TGTGCCAGCAGCCGGGGCAGTAATCAGCCCCAGCATTTT. Translated, it gives CASSRGSNQPQHF.

V is TRBV5-1 and J is TRBJ2-3, with D tentatively TRBD1 (6 bases). The CDR3 covers 16 residues. CDR1 is SGHRS and CDR2 is YFSETQ in the germline V gene. V was trimmed by 0 bases and J by 1 base, leaving 12 bases between them. CDR3 DNA sequence: TGCGCCAGCAGCTTGGCGGCAGGGGCCGGCACAGATACGCAGTATTTT. Residues: CASSLAAGAGTDTQYF.

The chain is built from TRBV28 and TRBJ1-1; D is unclear. With 6 bases removed from V and 1 base from J, the gap between germline ends came to 15 bases. Germline V gives CDR1 MDHEN, CDR2 SYDVKM. This CDR3 is 15 amino acids long. CDR3 in DNA: TGTGCCAGCAGCTACCCCTTACGGGGGAACACTGAAGCTTTCTTT. Encoded protein: CASSYPLRGNTEAFF.

The genes are TRBV6-6 and TRBJ2-5; 8 bases line up with TRBD2. The CDR3 has 13 residues. Per the germline V gene, CDR1 is MNHNY and CDR2 is SVGAGI (reference sequence). The junction had 1 base not matched to a gene; V was cut back by 2 bases and J by 5 bases. Written as DNA, the CDR3 is TGTGCCAGCAGTTACGGCGGGAGGGAGACCCAGTACTTC. Its protein is CASSYGGRETQYF.

This chain links TRBV19 with TRBJ1-5; D gene uncertain. CDR1 and CDR2 (germline): LNHDA, SQIVND (reference sequence). This CDR3 is 13 amino acids long. The V gene lost 0 bases and the J gene lost 5 bases, with 5 bases spanning the gap. This chain's CDR3 is CASSIDRDQPQHF. Written as DNA, the CDR3 is TGTGCCAGTAGTATAGATAGAGATCAGCCCCAGCATTTT.

The gene calls are TRBV18 and TRBJ2-1, with D perhaps TRBD1 (5 bases). The V end was cut by 3 bases, the J end by 10 bases, with 7 bases between. The CDR3 totals 11 residues. Per the germline V gene, CDR1 is KGHSH and CDR2 is LQKENI. In nucleotides, the CDR3 is TGTGCCAGCTCACCCCGGACAGAGCAGTTCTTC. This translates into CASSPRTEQFF.

This clone turned up a few times. The chain recombines TRBV27 with TRBJ2-7; 8 positions agree with TRBD1. Germline-derived CDR1 and CDR2 are MNHEY and SMNVEV (reference sequence). The CDR3 contains 16 residues. Germline trimming cut 3 bases from V and 4 bases from J; bases unmatched to any gene: 11. The CDR3 region is CASSLAGQGAGYEQYF. The CDR3 bases are TGTGCCAGCAGTTTGGCGGGGCAGGGGGCGGGGTACGAGCAGTACTTC.

V and J are TRBV9 and TRBJ2-5, with 7 positions matching TRBD1. This CDR3 has 13 residues. CDR1 and CDR2 from the germline V gene are SGDLS and YYNGEE. The V segment lost 3 bases and the J segment 4 bases; nucleotides outside the gene matches: 3. The chain's CDR3 is CASSGQGRETQYF. DNA of the CDR3: TGTGCCAGCAGCGGACAGGGACGAGAGACCCAGTACTTC.

The V gene is TRBV15, the J gene TRBJ2-2, with no clear D. V lost 0 bases to trimming and J lost 5 bases, with 7 bases between them. The CDR3 length is 14 residues. Germline loops: CDR1 LNHNV, CDR2 YYDKDF (reference sequence). CDR3 DNA: TGTGCCACCAGCAGAGATCCCCTAACCGGGGAGCTGTTTTTT. Translation gives CATSRDPLTGELFF.